The clone carrying this T cell receptor (beta chain) was recorded a few times. Its specificity is unknown. The data originate from a study of response to subunit inactivated influenza vaccine. Findings and limits, study-wide: Authors suggested that a seasonal influenza vaccination recruits few new T cells each time.

TCRdb redid the calling of the RT-PCR reads with MiXCR, one entry per CDR3 protein. The sample lists about 500,000 distinct CDR3 sequences; more than 15% were seen once. The CDR3 runs 13 residues. Trimming took off 3 bases at V and 2 bases at J, with 8 bases between the two ends. The sequences come from CD4+ T cells sorted from PBMCs, collected 23 to 25 months after vaccination. The chain has TRBV12-3 or TRBV12-4 and TRBJ2-7; D assignment may be TRBD1 or TRBD2 (5 bases each). This sequence originates from a man between 50 and 70 years old who received an inactivated influenza vaccine. CDR3 DNA sequence: TGTGCCAGCAGTTTCGAGGGACCCTACGAGCAGTACTTC. It codes for CASSFEGPYEQYF.